Listed here are 5 T cell receptor beta chains from one sample, sequenced in a study of CD8+ T cells in alopecia areata. RNA was isolated and reverse transcribed to cDNA, the sequencing template. The repertoire was sequenced with immunoSEQ multiplex PCR; TCRdb's copy has only in-frame clones and lacks some. The repertoire holds a few hundred thousand clones, around two fifths seen once, with about 0.48% in the top ten. Sample treatment: oral pan-JAK inhibitor, 5-10 mg twice daily. The specimen was CD4+ T cells sorted from blood, collected at approximately week 30, from a patient treated with tofacitinib. These receptors came from a human donor with alopecia areata.

CDR3 DNA: TGTGCCAGCAGCTTAAGGTGGACAGCAGGAGAGACCCAGTACTTC. This gives the protein CASSLRWTAGETQYF. This rearrangement joins TRBV11-1 to TRBJ2-5; maybe TRBD1 (6 bases). This CDR3 has 15 amino acids. CDR1 and CDR2 (germline): SGHAT, FQDESV (reference sequence). Deletions cut 2 bases from V and 4 bases from J, with 14 bases between.

The table lists this clone with a few counts. V is TRBV11-2 and J is TRBJ2-2, with D unresolved. Germline V gene data show CDR1 as SGHAT and CDR2 as FQNNGV. V lost 3 bases, J lost 2 bases, and 1 base lay in between. The length of the CDR3 is 12 residues. The CDR3 region is CASSFNTGELFF. CDR3 sequence (DNA): TGTGCCAGCAGCTTTAACACCGGGGAGCTGTTTTTT.

V and J are TRBV9 and TRBJ2-5, with D possibly being TRBD1 (5 bases). The length of the CDR3 is 14 residues. Trimming cost V 0 bases and J 4 bases, with 10 bases left between them. Germline V gene lookup returns CDR1 SGDLS and CDR2 YYNGEE. The CDR3 loop is CASSVDPGRETQYF. CDR3 DNA: TGTGCCAGCAGCGTAGACCCAGGGCGAGAGACCCAGTACTTC.

The chain carries TRBV5-1 and TRBJ2-2; D is unclear. V shed 2 bases and J shed 4 bases, with 6 bases lying between them. From germline, CDR1 is SGHRS and CDR2 YFSETQ. This CDR3 has 13 amino acids. This CDR3 reads CASSFVVTGELFF. CDR3 nucleotides: TGCGCCAGCAGCTTTGTGGTCACCGGGGAGCTGTTTTTT.

The genes are TRBV28 and TRBJ2-1; tentative D call: TRBD2 (5 bases). The CDR3 runs 17 residues. CDR1 MDHEN and CDR2 SYDVKM come from the germline V gene. The V and J ends lost 5 bases and 0 bases respectively, with 17 bases between them. CDR3 protein: CASSPNKAVSSYNEQFF. In DNA, the CDR3 is TGTGCCAGCAGTCCAAACAAAGCGGTGAGCTCCTACAATGAGCAGTTCTTC.